The 28 T cell receptor beta chains given below trace back to one sample, sequenced in a study of a mutant IDH1 vaccine in newly diagnosed glioma. Sequencing was performed with immunoSEQ multiplex PCR; in TCRdb, only in-frame clones are kept and a portion is missing. Here the sample spans about 32,000 clones, 70% to 85% being singletons. Time point in this sample: week 35, safety follow-up. In every dose of vaccine, 300 ug of mutant IDH1 20-mer peptide was given alongside topical imiquimod. The antigens for these receptors are not known. This specimen was PBMCs, taken from a glioma patient whose treatment included an IDH1 peptide vaccine. These receptors were collected from a man aged 25-40 years with glioma.

This chain connects TRBV7-9 to TRBJ2-7, with D possibly matching TRBD2 (6 bases). Trimming took off 1 base at V and 0 bases at J, with 7 bases between the two ends. The CDR3 extends over 14 amino acids. Germline V gives CDR1 SEHNR, CDR2 FQNEAQ (reference sequence). Here the CDR3 DNA reads TGTGCCAGCAGCTTAGACGGGAGCTCCTACGAGCAGTACTTC. Residues: CASSLDGSSYEQYF.

This chain uses TRBV27 with TRBJ1-2; D unclear. The germline V gene encodes CDR1 MNHEY and CDR2 SMNVEV (reference sequence). The CDR3 has 13 amino acids. V shed 2 bases and J shed 8 bases, with 12 bases lying between them. Here the CDR3 reads CASSLGVGYGYTF. The DNA for the CDR3 is TGTGCCAGCAGTTTAGGCGTAGGCTACGGCTACACCTTC.

The chain recombines TRBV9 with TRBJ1-1, with D tentatively TRBD1 (6 bases). Trimming removed 1 base from V and 3 bases from J, with 10 bases in between. CDR3 length: 14 residues. Looked up from germline, CDR1 is SGDLS and CDR2 is YYNGEE. CDR3 coding DNA: TGTGCCAGCAGCGTAACAGGGCGGGACACTGAAGCTTTCTTT. It is translated as CASSVTGRDTEAFF.

The J gene is TRBJ2-3, the V gene TRBV9, with 11 bases lining up with TRBD2. CDR3 length: 17 amino acids. Germline V CDR1 and CDR2: SGDLS, YYNGEE. V shed 3 bases, J shed 2 bases, and the junction held 8 bases outside the gene matches. The CDR3 region is CASSATSGSYLTDTQYF. Here the CDR3 DNA reads TGTGCCAGCAGCGCCACTAGCGGGAGTTACCTCACAGATACGCAGTATTTT.

The chain joins TRBV18 to TRBJ2-1, with 12 bases aligning to TRBD2. This CDR3 is built from 15 residues. The ends lost 3 bases at V and 7 bases at J; junction bases unmatched: 4. CDR1 and CDR2 (germline): KGHSH, LQKENI. CDR3 residues: CASSPTSGSRNEQFF. The CDR3 coding sequence is TGTGCCAGCTCACCGACTAGCGGGAGTAGGAATGAGCAGTTCTTC.

V and J are TRBV2 and TRBJ2-2; 7 bases are shared with TRBD1. CDR3 length equals 16 residues. Germline trimming cut 1 base from V and 4 bases from J; bases unmatched to any gene: 6. The germline V gene has CDR1 SNHLY and CDR2 FYNNEI. As DNA, the CDR3 is TGTGCCAGCAGTGAAGAAAGGGGGCAGGTCACCGGGGAGCTGTTTTTT. Protein sequence: CASSEERGQVTGELFF.

This sequence joins TRBV6-5 and TRBJ2-7, with 7 bases identical to TRBD1. The V segment lost 0 bases and the J segment 5 bases; nucleotides outside the gene matches: 7. The CDR3 sequence is 15 residues long. Germline V CDR1 and CDR2: MNHEY, SVGAGI. CDR3 in DNA: TGTGCCAGCAGTTACTCGCGACAGGGTTACCACGAGCAGTACTTC. Protein: CASSYSRQGYHEQYF.

The chain recombines TRBV5-1 with TRBJ2-2; D unresolved. V was shortened by 4 bases and J by 0 bases, with 19 bases between the two germline ends. The CDR3 extends over 18 amino acids. Germline-derived CDR1 and CDR2 are SGHRS and YFSETQ. The CDR3 nucleotides are TGCGCCAGCAGCCCCTTCGACACTATCAACGCGAACACCGGGGAGCTGTTTTTT. Residues: CASSPFDTINANTGELFF.

The chain carries TRBV25-1 and TRBJ2-1; 10 nucleotides line up with TRBD2. Trimming removed 5 bases from V and 0 bases from J; junction bases left unmatched: 1. CDR1 is MGHDK and CDR2 is SYGVNS in the germline V gene. The CDR3 extends over 15 amino acids. CDR3 in DNA: TGTGCCAGCAGTAGGACTAGCGGCTCCTACAATGAGCAGTTCTTC. Translating it yields CASSRTSGSYNEQFF.

The chain has TRBV5-1 and TRBJ2-5, with D unclear. This CDR3 comprises 16 residues. Germline CDR1 and CDR2: SGHRS and YFSETQ. V gave up 0 bases and J gave up 1 base, with 13 bases separating them. The CDR3 DNA reads TGCGCCAGCAGCTTGGGGCCGGGCGACGGCCAAGAGACCCAGTACTTC. Translation gives CASSLGPGDGQETQYF.

This chain joins TRBV9 and TRBJ1-1; D is unclear. With 2 bases removed from V and 1 base from J, the gap between germline ends came to 6 bases. The length of the CDR3 is 13 residues. Germline V gene lookup returns CDR1 SGDLS and CDR2 YYNGEE. The CDR3 loop is CASSVGANTEAFF. CDR3 in DNA: TGTGCCAGCAGCGTGGGAGCGAACACTGAAGCTTTCTTT.

The CDR3 DNA reads TGTGCCAGCAGCTTCTTAGCGGGAGCGGGAGAGACCCAGTACTTC. Its translation is CASSFLAGAGETQYF. The chain uses TRBV7-9 and TRBJ2-5; TRBD2 agrees at 9 bases. The CDR3 sequence is 15 residues long. Germline V gene sequence: CDR1 SEHNR, CDR2 FQNEAQ (reference sequence). The trim removed 3 bases at V and 4 bases at J, leaving 6 bases unmatched.

This chain connects TRBV5-4 to TRBJ2-7, with 9 bases matching TRBD2. The J segment lost 2 bases and the V segment lost 2 bases, leaving 5 bases of the junction unmatched. The germline gives CDR1 SGHNT, CDR2 YYREEE (reference sequence). CDR3 length equals 15 residues. CDR3 coding DNA: TGTGCCAGCAGCTTTAGACTAGCGGATCCCTACGAGCAGTACTTC. This sequence encodes CASSFRLADPYEQYF.

The chain joins TRBV5-4 to TRBJ1-5; possible D gene TRBD1, 5 bases. Germline V gives CDR1 SGHNT, CDR2 YYREEE (reference sequence). CDR3 length: 15 amino acids. Trimming cost V 0 bases and J 1 base, with 8 bases left between them. The CDR3 sequence: CASSLAGGSNQPQHF. In DNA, the CDR3 is TGTGCCAGCAGCTTGGCCGGGGGAAGCAATCAGCCCCAGCATTTT.

The chain links TRBV6-4 to TRBJ1-1; D gene uncertain. This CDR3 spans 15 amino acids. Between the trimmed V and J ends, which lost 6 bases and 0 bases, there was a span of 14 bases. The V gene's germline CDR1 is MRHNA and CDR2 SNTAGT. Here the CDR3 reads CASRDLKSMNTEAFF. In DNA, the CDR3 is TGTGCCAGCAGGGACCTAAAATCTATGAACACTGAAGCTTTCTTT.

This clone was detected a few times. The V gene is TRBV15, the J gene TRBJ1-1; D call uncertain. The CDR3 spans 14 residues. CDR1 and CDR2 (germline): LNHNV, YYDKDF (reference sequence). V was pared by 5 bases and J by 1 base, with 11 bases between. CDR3 sequence reads: CATSGGPRNTEAFF. CDR3 nucleotides: TGTGCCACCAGCGGTGGACCGCGGAACACTGAAGCTTTCTTT.

The chain has TRBV7-8 and TRBJ2-1; 9 bases are a match to TRBD2. Per the germline V gene, CDR1 is SGHVS and CDR2 is FQNEAQ. J gave up 8 bases and V 1 base, and 6 bases lay outside the gene matches. CDR3 length equals 15 residues. The CDR3 is CASSLELAGGDEQFF. CDR3 coding DNA: TGTGCCAGCAGCTTAGAACTAGCGGGTGGTGATGAGCAGTTCTTC. The full variable domain, rest sourced from reference TRBV7-8 and TRBJ2-1, is GAGVSQSPRYKVAKRGQDVALRCDPISGHVSLFWYQQALGQGPEFLTYFQNEAQLDKSGLPSDRFFAERPEGSVSTLKIQRTQQEDSAVYLCASSLELAGGDEQFFGPGTRLTVL.

This chain connects TRBV2 to TRBJ2-1; 14 positions agree with TRBD2. The CDR3 is made up of 18 amino acids. Unmatched junction bases numbered 7, after V lost 6 bases and J lost 0 bases. CDR1 is SNHLY, CDR2 FYNNEI, per germline. In nucleotides, the CDR3 is TGTGCCAGCAGCGACGGACTAGCGGGAGGCCCCTCCTACAATGAGCAGTTCTTC. Protein sequence: CASSDGLAGGPSYNEQFF.

This chain uses TRBV5-6 with TRBJ2-3, with TRBD2 matching 7 bases. With 5 bases clipped from V and 7 bases from J, the junction kept 16 bases outside the gene matches. The germline gives CDR1 SGHDT, CDR2 YYEEEE. This CDR3 has 16 residues. The CDR3 protein is CASRMTGSTSPYTQYF. In DNA, the CDR3 is TGTGCCAGCAGAATGACCGGGTCGACTAGCCCTTATACGCAGTATTTT.

The genes are TRBV5-5 and TRBJ2-2; 8 bases are shared with TRBD1. The ends lost 4 bases at V and 3 bases at J; junction bases unmatched: 5. Germline V gene lookup returns CDR1 SGHKS and CDR2 YYEKEE (reference sequence). This CDR3 region has 15 residues. The CDR3 loop reads CASSEGQGYTGELFF. CDR3 nucleotide sequence: TGTGCCAGCAGCGAAGGACAGGGTTACACCGGGGAGCTGTTTTTT. Drawing the rest from reference TRBV5-5 and TRBJ2-2, the complete variable domain is DAGVTQSPTHLIKTRGQQVTLRCSPISGHKSVSWYQQVLGQGPQFIFQYYEKEERGRGNFPDRFSARQFPNYSSELNVNALLLGDSALYLCASSEGQGYTGELFFGEGSRLTVL.

This chain joins TRBV7-6 and TRBJ1-1, with 8 bases lining up with TRBD1. With 5 bases clipped from V and 0 bases from J, the junction kept 5 bases outside the gene matches. The germline V gene has CDR1 SGHVS and CDR2 FNYEAQ. The CDR3 loop spans 15 amino acids. CDR3 bases: TGTGCCAGCAGCCCCCGACAGGGGATGAACACTGAAGCTTTCTTT. Protein: CASSPRQGMNTEAFF.

J is TRBJ1-6 and V is TRBV6-5; D possibly corresponds to TRBD1 (6 bases). V was clipped by 0 bases and J by 7 bases, with 10 bases between them. CDR1 is MNHEY and CDR2 is SVGAGI in the germline V gene. The CDR3 is 15 amino acids. The DNA of the CDR3 is TGTGCCAGCAGTTACTCCGGACAGAAGAATTCACCCCTCCACTTT. Amino acid sequence: CASSYSGQKNSPLHF.

This chain joins TRBV6-6 and TRBJ2-1; D possibly uses TRBD1 or TRBD2 (5 bases each). V was pared by 6 bases and J by 3 bases, with 9 bases between. Germline V gene lookup returns CDR1 MNHNY and CDR2 SVGAGI (reference sequence). The CDR3 length is 13 residues. The CDR3 bases are TGTGCCAGCAGCCCGGGACGCTACAATGAGCAGTTCTTC. Protein: CASSPGRYNEQFF.

This clone was seen a few times. The chain joins TRBV7-9 to TRBJ1-1; possible D gene TRBD1, 5 bases. Per the germline V gene, CDR1 is SEHNR and CDR2 is FQNEAQ (reference sequence). There are 15 residues in the CDR3. The V end was cut by 6 bases, the J end by 0 bases, with 14 bases between. This chain's CDR3 is CASRITTGMNTEAFF. For the CDR3, the DNA is TGTGCCAGCAGGATTACCACAGGCATGAACACTGAAGCTTTCTTT.

The J gene is TRBJ1-5, the V gene TRBV5-6; no clear D. Germline CDR1 reads SGHDT; CDR2 reads YYEEEE. The CDR3 is 15 amino acids. With 1 base removed from V and 4 bases from J, the gap between germline ends came to 12 bases. The CDR3 nucleotides are TGTGCCAGCAGCTTGTGGAAGGGAAGTAATCAGCCCCAGCATTTT. This gives the protein CASSLWKGSNQPQHF.

V and J are TRBV10-2 and TRBJ2-7; D might be TRBD2 (6 bases). The CDR3 sequence is 16 residues long. Germline lookup yields CDR1 WSHSY and CDR2 SAAADI. Trimming took 3 bases from V and 1 from J, leaving 16 bases between them. The CDR3 loop is CASSDVGGTRSYEQYF. The CDR3 DNA reads as TGCGCCAGCAGTGATGTAGGCGGGACCCGTTCCTACGAGCAGTACTTC.

J is TRBJ1-4 and V is TRBV4-1; D remains ambiguous. Trimming removed 0 bases from V and 0 bases from J, with 8 bases in between. The germline V gene has CDR1 MGHRA and CDR2 YSYEKL. CDR3 length equals 16 residues. The CDR3 region is CASSQDGRATNEKLFF. The CDR3, as DNA: TGCGCCAGCAGCCAAGATGGAAGAGCAACTAATGAAAAACTGTTTTTT.

The V and J genes are TRBV10-3 and TRBJ2-2; TRBD1 aligns across 10 bases. This CDR3 contains 17 residues. After removal of 5 bases from V and 6 bases from J, the junction contained 12 bases not matched to a gene. The germline CDR1 and CDR2 sequences are ENHRY and SYGVKD. The CDR3 here is CAISPARGQGFPGELFF. The CDR3 nucleotides are TGTGCCATCAGTCCGGCTAGGGGACAGGGGTTTCCCGGGGAGCTGTTTTTT.